This T cell receptor (beta chain) was documented in a study of blood T cell repertoires in COVID-19. Sequencing was performed with immunoSEQ multiplex PCR; in TCRdb, only in-frame clones are kept and a portion is missing. The sample lists fewer than 250,000 clones, about 83% seen once, with around 7% in the top ten. The CDR3 length is 17 residues. Trimming removed 0 bases from V and 6 bases from J; junction bases left unmatched: 7. Germline-derived CDR1 and CDR2 are SGHRS and YFSETQ. The V gene is TRBV5-1, the J gene TRBJ2-1, with TRBD2 matching 12 bases. The clonotype was recovered from a woman aged 50 to 60 with acute or convalescent COVID-19. The source material was peripheral blood. The DNA of the CDR3 is TGCGCCAGCAGCTTGGGAAGACTAGCGGGAGCTTCCAATGAGCAGTTCTTC. It translates to CASSLGRLAGASNEQFF.